Presented here are 14 T cell receptor beta chains from one specimen sequenced in a study of T cell changes during pregnancy in multiple sclerosis (dated by TCRdb to between 2019 and 2020). The method behind the library was the immunoSEQ multiplex PCR assay. TCRdb carries this immuneACCESS record with in-frame sequences only. Its versions omit some clonotypes, under half of them owing to an unresolved V gene in the studies checked, with the rest unexplained. Across this sample there are around 50,000 clones, with 80% to 90% seen only once. The ten largest clones take up 6.5% to 9.5% of the sample. The source was CD8+ T cells from peripheral blood mononuclear cells, collected in the second trimester of pregnancy. The receptors originated from a female donor with multiple sclerosis, enrolled in a pregnancy study.

V usage is TRBV13 and J usage is TRBJ2-3, with TRBD1 matching 8 bases. The germline V gene encodes CDR1 PRHDT and CDR2 FYEKMQ (reference sequence). The CDR3 consists of 17 residues. Germline trimming cut 5 bases from V and 1 base from J; bases unmatched to any gene: 11. Here the CDR3 DNA reads TGTGCCAGCAGCCTACCCAGGGGGCGGCTTGGCACAGATACGCAGTATTTT. It encodes CASSLPRGRLGTDTQYF.

Comment on this clone: The same CDR3 is also encoded by other DNA sequences in this sample. The V call is TRBV5-1, the J call TRBJ1-6, with TRBD1 matching over 7 bases. Per the germline V gene, CDR1 is SGHRS and CDR2 is YFSETQ. V trimming: 4 bases; J trimming: 6 bases; junction bases outside the gene matches: 13. This CDR3 spans 17 amino acids. CDR3 in amino acids: CASSLENPGQINSPLHF. DNA of the CDR3: TGCGCCAGCAGCCTGGAAAACCCGGGACAGATTAATTCACCCCTCCACTTT. The complete variable domain, with remaining parts taken from reference TRBV5-1 and TRBJ1-6, reads KAGVTQTPRYLIKTRGQQVTLSCSPISGHRSVSWYQQTPGQGLQFLFEYFSETQRNKGNFPGRFSGRQFSNSRSEMNVSTLELGDSALYLCASSLENPGQINSPLHFGNGTRLTVT.

The J gene is TRBJ2-4, the V gene TRBV28; the D gene is possibly TRBD2 (5 bases). Germline CDR1 reads MDHEN; CDR2 reads SYDVKM. The CDR3 extends over 14 amino acids. V gave up 6 bases and J gave up 5 bases, with 14 bases separating them. As DNA, the CDR3 is TGTGCCAGCAGGGCTGCGGGTCTCCAAAACATTCAGTACTTC. Translating it yields CASRAAGLQNIQYF.

The CDR3 loop reads CATSKRTGVLGEKLFF. CDR3 nucleotide sequence: TGTGCCACCAGCAAGAGGACAGGGGTTCTTGGTGAAAAACTGTTTTTT. This chain joins TRBV15 and TRBJ1-4; TRBD1 matches 9 bases. The CDR3 has 16 amino acids. Germline CDR1 LNHNV, CDR2 YYDKDF (reference sequence). The V and J ends lost 4 bases and 7 bases, in that order; junction bases with no gene match: 10.

The chain joins TRBV6-6 to TRBJ2-1, with TRBD2 matching 10 bases. CDR1 is MNHNY and CDR2 is SVGAGI in the germline V gene (reference sequence). This CDR3 is 15 amino acids long. V shed 4 bases, J shed 7 bases, and the junction held 7 bases outside the gene matches. The CDR3 region is CASSLILAGVNEQFF. CDR3 nucleotide sequence: TGTGCCAGCAGTTTGATTCTAGCGGGGGTGAATGAGCAGTTCTTC.

A note on this clone: Relative to the germline gene, one junction end is altered; a read error may explain this. This chain links TRBV25-1 with TRBJ2-7; tentatively, D is TRBD1 (5 bases). Germline V gives CDR1 MGHDK, CDR2 SYGVNS. The CDR3 consists of 13 residues. This chain's CDR3 is CASSGTTTYGQYF. CDR3 in DNA: TGTGCCAGCAGTGGGACAACAACCTACGGGCAGTACTTC.

The chain recombines TRBV27 with TRBJ1-5, with D maybe TRBD1 (5 bases). Germline CDR1 and CDR2: MNHEY and SMNVEV (reference sequence). The CDR3 contains 14 residues. V lost 1 base and J 4 bases, leaving 8 bases between the germline ends. The CDR3 bases are TGTGCCAGCAGTTTATGGGGGGAAAATCAGCCCCAGCATTTT. Amino acids: CASSLWGENQPQHF.

This rearrangement joins TRBV27 to TRBJ2-5; D is uncertain. Trimming cost V 6 bases and J 9 bases, with 14 bases left between them. The CDR3 covers 12 residues. CDR1 is MNHEY and CDR2 is SMNVEV in the germline V gene (reference sequence). CDR3 DNA sequence: TGTGCCAGCAGCCCCGCTATGAGGCCCCAGTACTTC. Encoded protein: CASSPAMRPQYF.

V gene TRBV13 combines with J gene TRBJ2-7; 9 positions agree with TRBD2. The germline CDR1 and CDR2 sequences are PRHDT and FYEKMQ (reference sequence). V lost 5 bases and J lost 2; bases outside the gene matches: 10. The CDR3 has 16 amino acids. CDR3: CASSPSSGGLPYEQYF. In DNA, the CDR3 is TGTGCCAGCAGCCCCTCGAGCGGGGGGCTGCCCTACGAGCAGTACTTC.

V gene TRBV6-4 combines with J gene TRBJ2-1; TRBD2 agrees at 9 bases. The J segment lost 4 bases and the V segment lost 2 bases, leaving 6 bases of the junction unmatched. Looked up from germline, CDR1 is MRHNA and CDR2 is SNTAGT. The CDR3 extends over 16 amino acids. CDR3 in DNA: TGTGCCAGCAGTGACGTGGCTAGCGGGGAATACAATGAGCAGTTCTTC. Its protein product is CASSDVASGEYNEQFF.

The V call is TRBV11-2, the J call TRBJ1-1, with 7 bases aligning to TRBD1. Germline V gene lookup returns CDR1 SGHAT and CDR2 FQNNGV. The CDR3 has 14 residues. The ends lost 7 bases at V and 0 bases at J; junction bases unmatched: 5. The CDR3 here is CASNPGQMNTEAFF. CDR3 DNA sequence: TGTGCCAGCAACCCGGGACAGATGAACACTGAAGCTTTCTTT.

This chain connects TRBV4-1 to TRBJ2-7; no definite D call. Germline lookup yields CDR1 MGHRA and CDR2 YSYEKL. This CDR3 is built from 13 residues. V was clipped by 2 bases and J by 4 bases, with 9 bases between them. The CDR3, as DNA: TGCGCCAGCAGCCAAATTGGAGCGTACGAGCAGTACTTC. Residues: CASSQIGAYEQYF.

The chain is built from TRBV15 and TRBJ1-2; D is ambiguous. The CDR3 contains 13 residues. Germline lookup yields CDR1 LNHNV and CDR2 YYDKDF (reference sequence). The V end was cut by 0 bases, the J end by 4 bases, with 6 bases between. CDR3: CATSREEAYGYTF. CDR3 sequence (DNA): TGTGCCACCAGCAGAGAAGAGGCCTATGGCTACACCTTC.

The chain is built from TRBV19 and TRBJ1-3, with no clear D. The germline CDR1 and CDR2 sequences are LNHDA and SQIVND (reference sequence). V gave up 2 bases and J gave up 0 bases, with 14 bases separating them. The CDR3 consists of 17 residues. The CDR3 nucleotides read TGTGCCAGTAGTATACAGGAAGTGGGAGACTCTGGAAACACCATATATTTT. This encodes CASSIQEVGDSGNTIYF.